This passage covers 8 T cell receptor beta chains from one sample sequenced in a study of blood T cells in healthy people across ages. The use of a sample-barcoded 5' primer and a J-beta primer mix characterized a second PCR of about 7 to 12 cycles. Via MiXCR, TCRdb re-called the 5' RACE reads, giving one row per CDR3 protein. The sample lists about 580,000 distinct CDR3 sequences, more than 45% occurring once. Sequences were obtained from blood. The source is a man older than 75 in good health.

The rearrangement links TRBV7-3 to TRBJ1-2; 11 bases are a match to TRBD1. Trimming at V came to 5 bases and at J to 6 bases, leaving 5 bases not matched to a gene. Looked up from germline, CDR1 is SGHTA and CDR2 is FQGTGA. The CDR3 covers 14 residues. CDR3 DNA: TGTGCCAGCAGCGTGGACAGGGGGCTCGATGGCTACACCTTC. Amino acid sequence: CASSVDRGLDGYTF.

The V and J genes are TRBV29-1 and TRBJ1-4; weak D call: TRBD1 (5 bases). V was trimmed by 0 bases and J by 16 bases, leaving 18 bases between them. The CDR3 extends over 13 amino acids. Germline loops: CDR1 SQVTM, CDR2 ANQGSEA. This CDR3 is CSVEDLQEGPQFF. Here the CDR3 DNA reads TGCAGCGTTGAAGATCTTCAGGAGGGGCCCCAGTTTTTT.

The chain joins TRBV20-1 to TRBJ2-3; 8 bases map to TRBD2. The CDR3 spans 14 residues. CDR1 is DFQATT, CDR2 SNEGSKA, per germline (reference sequence). V gave up 4 bases and J gave up 4 bases; unmatched junction bases: 7. The CDR3 coding sequence is TGCAGTGCTACCGCGGGGGGCGGTCCAGATACGCAGTATTTT. Protein sequence: CSATAGGGPDTQYF.

This chain joins TRBV9 and TRBJ2-3; D possibly corresponds to TRBD2 (6 bases). Germline loops: CDR1 SGDLS, CDR2 YYNGEE. V was cut by 5 bases and J by 6 bases, with 16 bases left in between. CDR3 length: 14 residues. CDR3 nucleotides: TGTGCCAGCAGGAGGGAACTAGCTTCGGATACGCAGTATTTT. This translates into CASRRELASDTQYF.

The rearrangement joins TRBV12-5 to TRBJ1-2, with D perhaps matching TRBD1 (6 bases). This CDR3 has 17 amino acids. Trimming shortened V by 6 bases and J by 4 bases, and 24 bases separated the two germline ends. Germline V gives CDR1 LGHNT, CDR2 FRNRAP. DNA for the CDR3: TGTGCTAGTGGCCAATACCTAAAGGGGGGGTACGGCTATGGCTACACCTTC. Translated: CASGQYLKGGYGYGYTF.

CDR3 coding DNA: TGTGCCAGCAGTCACGACAGGGGTGAAGCTTTCTTT. Amino acids: CASSHDRGEAFF. The chain links TRBV7-3 to TRBJ1-1; TRBD1 matches 8 bases. Germline CDR1 is SGHTA and CDR2 is FQGTGA. This CDR3 region has 12 residues. V trimming: 6 bases; J trimming: 7 bases; junction bases outside the gene matches: 4.

The rearrangement joins TRBV20-1 to TRBJ2-7, with D unresolved. Per germline, CDR1 DFQATT and CDR2 SNEGSKA (reference sequence). The CDR3 length is 12 residues. V gave up 3 bases and J gave up 2 bases, with 8 bases separating them. The CDR3 nucleotides read TGCAGTGCTAGTTTCCTAGCCTACGAGCAGTACTTC. Translating gives CSASFLAYEQYF.

This sequence joins TRBV29-1 and TRBJ1-2, with 10 bases identical to TRBD1. This CDR3 comprises 13 residues. With 7 bases clipped from V and 5 bases from J, the junction kept 7 bases outside the gene matches. Per the germline V gene, CDR1 is SQVTM and CDR2 is ANQGSEA. The CDR3 nucleotides are TGCAGCGCTGGAAGGGACAGGGGTTATGGCTACACCTTC. Translated, it gives CSAGRDRGYGYTF.